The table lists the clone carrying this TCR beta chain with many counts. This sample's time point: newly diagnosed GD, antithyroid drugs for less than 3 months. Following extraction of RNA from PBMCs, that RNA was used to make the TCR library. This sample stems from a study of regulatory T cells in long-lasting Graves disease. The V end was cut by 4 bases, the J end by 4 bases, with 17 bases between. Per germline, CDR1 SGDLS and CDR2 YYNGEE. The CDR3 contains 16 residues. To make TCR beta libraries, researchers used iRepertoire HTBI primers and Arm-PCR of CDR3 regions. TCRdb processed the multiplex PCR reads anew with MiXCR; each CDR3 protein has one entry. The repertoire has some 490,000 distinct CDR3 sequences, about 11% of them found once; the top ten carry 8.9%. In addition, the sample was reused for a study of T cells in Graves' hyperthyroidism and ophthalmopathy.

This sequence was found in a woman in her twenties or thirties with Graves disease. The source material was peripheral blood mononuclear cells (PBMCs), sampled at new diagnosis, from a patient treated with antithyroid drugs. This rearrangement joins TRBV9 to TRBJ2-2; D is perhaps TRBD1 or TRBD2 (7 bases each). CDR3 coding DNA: TGTGCCAGCAGCCCGAGGGAGGGGGCGACCACCGGGGAGCTGTTTTTT. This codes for CASSPREGATTGELFF. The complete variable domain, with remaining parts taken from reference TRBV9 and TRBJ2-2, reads DSGVTQTPKHLITATGQRVTLRCSPRSGDLSVYWYQQSLDQGLQFLIQYYNGEERAKGNILERFSAQQFPDLHSELNLSSLELGDSALYFCASSPREGATTGELFFGEGSRLTVL.